The 17 T cell receptor beta chains given below trace back to one sample, sequenced in a study of T cell repertoires in cytomegalovirus infection (dated by TCRdb to about 2019). No antigens are known for them. According to the study, the label for this sample's treatment or condition signals: in vitro stimulation with specific CMV peptide epitopes to enrich CMV-specific T cells. The instrument given in TCRdb is Illumina HiSeq 1500. TCRdb ran its own pipeline on the public reads, namely fastp trimming at Q25 and MiXCR clone calling, and kept in-frame beta chains. All rows with the same CDR3 protein become a single entry with the most common DNA and genes. This sample is represented by some 920,000 distinct CDR3 sequences; around 29% of them were singletons. The ten most abundant clones make up 11% to 15% of the sample. Sample: cultured CD8+ T cells from PBMCs, taken from culture after CMV antigen stimulation. These receptors were obtained from a human donor in good health (CMV status not recorded). Some clones in this sample may be carry-over from other donors' samples.

In its sample, this clonotype was seen a few times. This chain connects TRBV7-6 to TRBJ1-4, with D hard to call. This CDR3 is 14 amino acids long. Trimming shortened V by 4 bases and J by 7 bases, and 13 bases separated the two germline ends. CDR1 SGHVS and CDR2 FNYEAQ come from the germline V gene. CDR3 nucleotides: TGTGCCAGCAGCTCGCCGATTGGCCGTGAAAAACTGTTTTTT. Protein: CASSSPIGREKLFF.

This clonotype was observed a few times. J is TRBJ2-1 and V is TRBV7-9, with 11 bases lining up with TRBD2. The length of the CDR3 is 15 residues. Germline V gives CDR1 SEHNR, CDR2 FQNEAQ (reference sequence). The ends lost 5 bases at V and 7 bases at J; junction bases unmatched: 7. CDR3 bases: TGTGCCAGCAGCCCCCCACTAGCGGGGGATAATGAGCAGTTCTTC. Its protein is CASSPPLAGDNEQFF.

This clonotype was observed a handful of times. The chain joins TRBV27 to TRBJ2-2; weak D call: TRBD1 (5 bases). With 0 bases removed from V and 7 bases from J, the gap between germline ends came to 12 bases. The germline V gene encodes CDR1 MNHEY and CDR2 SMNVEV (reference sequence). The CDR3 length is 15 residues. CDR3 in amino acids: CASSLSRRAVGELFF. CDR3 nucleotide sequence: TGTGCCAGCAGTTTATCGCGCAGGGCGGTCGGGGAGCTGTTTTTT.

The chain links TRBV29-1 to TRBJ2-1, with D unclear. The CDR3 consists of 16 residues. Germline-derived CDR1 and CDR2 are SQVTM and ANQGSEA. Trimming shortened V by 1 base and J by 0 bases, and 13 bases separated the two germline ends. For the CDR3, the DNA is TGCAGCGTTGAAGCTGTCCTCTCAAGCTCCTACAATGAGCAGTTCTTC. Its translation is CSVEAVLSSSYNEQFF.

V usage is TRBV24-1 and J usage is TRBJ2-1, with D possibly TRBD1 on 6 matching bases. This CDR3 has 17 residues. Germline-derived CDR1 and CDR2 are KGHDR and SFDVKD. V was cut by 3 bases and J by 0 bases, with 14 bases left in between. Here the CDR3 DNA reads TGTGCCACCAGTGATCCGGGACACCTGGGCTCCTACAATGAGCAGTTCTTC. This sequence encodes CATSDPGHLGSYNEQFF.

This clonotype appeared a single time. This chain uses TRBV9 with TRBJ2-4; no clear D. V lost 0 bases to trimming and J lost 3 bases, with 1 base between them. CDR3 length: 12 residues. Germline assignment: CDR1 SGDLS and CDR2 YYNGEE. CDR3: CASSVGKNIQYF. The CDR3 DNA is TGTGCCAGCAGCGTAGGCAAAAACATTCAGTACTTC.

The chain employs TRBV5-6 and TRBJ1-1, with D uncertain. Germline-derived CDR1 and CDR2 are SGHDT and YYEEEE. V was cut by 0 bases and J by 0 bases, with 12 bases left in between. There are 16 residues in the CDR3. Here the CDR3 DNA reads TGTGCCAGCAGCTTGGCCCGGCGGGTCTTGAACACTGAAGCTTTCTTT. As protein: CASSLARRVLNTEAFF.

The rearrangement links TRBV25-1 to TRBJ2-7, with 7 bases lining up with TRBD1. Germline CDR1 MGHDK, CDR2 SYGVNS. V dropped 2 bases and J dropped 2; count of bases not matched to a gene: 3. CDR3 size: 14 residues. CDR3 in DNA: TGTGCCAGCAGTGAAAGAGGGACAGCCTACGAGCAGTACTTC. It translates to CASSERGTAYEQYF.

The chain combines TRBV27 with TRBJ2-4; 8 nucleotides align to TRBD1. V lost 7 bases, J lost 0 bases, and 14 bases stayed unmatched. CDR3 size: 18 residues. The germline CDR1 and CDR2 sequences are MNHEY and SMNVEV (reference sequence). The CDR3 DNA follows: TGTGCCAGCACTCCCGGGACAGGAAATTTTTTAGCCAAAAACATTCAGTACTTC. Its protein is CASTPGTGNFLAKNIQYF.

This clonotype was recorded a few times. The chain couples TRBV7-9 to TRBJ1-5, with D possibly TRBD1 on 6 matching bases. The CDR3 runs 18 residues. With 5 bases removed from V and 0 bases from J, the gap between germline ends came to 20 bases. The germline V gene encodes CDR1 SEHNR and CDR2 FQNEAQ (reference sequence). The CDR3 spells CASSPGPSRGYSNQPQHF. The CDR3, as DNA: TGTGCCAGCAGCCCCGGACCTTCCAGGGGATATAGCAATCAGCCCCAGCATTTT.

This clonotype was recorded a few times. The V call is TRBV27, the J call TRBJ2-7; 8 bases fit TRBD1. The CDR3 is 14 residues long. Unmatched junction bases numbered 4, after V lost 5 bases and J lost 1 base. CDR1 is MNHEY and CDR2 is SMNVEV in the germline V gene (reference sequence). Here the CDR3 reads CASSVDRESYEQYF. CDR3 sequence (DNA): TGTGCCAGCAGTGTGGACAGGGAGTCCTACGAGCAGTACTTC.

The rearrangement links TRBV25-1 to TRBJ1-5, with D possibly matching TRBD1 (6 bases). Germline V gene sequence: CDR1 MGHDK, CDR2 SYGVNS. This CDR3 contains 14 residues. V shed 6 bases and J shed 4 bases, with 13 bases lying between them. CDR3 in amino acids: CASRGGSWNQPQHF. CDR3 bases: TGTGCCAGCAGGGGGGGCAGTTGGAATCAGCCCCAGCATTTT.

The CDR3 nucleotides read TGTGCCAGCCCCTGTTGCGGGGGGAATTACAATGAGCAGTTCTTC. Translated: CASPCCGGNYNEQFF. The chain recombines TRBV19 with TRBJ2-1; 8 bases agree with TRBD2. Losses at the gene ends were 9 bases for V and 4 bases for J; bases not matched to a gene: 11. The germline V gene has CDR1 LNHDA and CDR2 SQIVND (reference sequence). The CDR3 spans 15 residues.

The J gene is TRBJ2-4, the V gene TRBV6-6; a weak D match, TRBD1 (5 bases). Trimming removed 0 bases from V and 1 base from J, with 10 bases in between. Germline CDR1 reads MNHNY; CDR2 reads SVGAGI (reference sequence). CDR3 length equals 16 residues. CDR3 DNA: TGTGCCAGCAGTTACTCGACAGAGTTTGCCAAAAACATTCAGTACTTC. Translated: CASSYSTEFAKNIQYF.

V gene TRBV6-2 or TRBV6-3 combines with J gene TRBJ2-7, with D possibly TRBD1 on 8 matching bases. V gave up 4 bases and J gave up 6 bases, with 13 bases separating them. The CDR3 spans 13 residues. Germline CDR1 and CDR2: MNHEY and SVGEGT. The CDR3 loop is CASSSTGGVEQYV. Written as DNA, the CDR3 is TGTGCCAGCAGTTCAACAGGGGGGGTCGAGCAGTACGTC.

This clonotype was counted between two and nine times. The rearrangement uses TRBV5-6 and TRBJ2-1; unclear D gene. Germline CDR1 is SGHDT and CDR2 is YYEEEE. This CDR3 region has 15 residues. Trimming pared 0 bases from V and 4 bases from J, leaving 11 bases between. The CDR3 spells CASSLAHPPYNEQFF. CDR3 DNA: TGTGCCAGCAGCTTGGCTCACCCCCCTTACAATGAGCAGTTCTTC.

Only a few counts were recorded for this clonotype. The gene calls are TRBV11-2 and TRBJ1-1, with 7 positions matching TRBD1. This CDR3 has 11 residues. CDR1 is SGHAT and CDR2 is FQNNGV in the germline V gene. V shed 6 bases and J 9 bases; nucleotides not matched to a gene: 4. CDR3 sequence: CASSTGEQAFF. CDR3 bases: TGTGCCAGCAGTACAGGGGAACAAGCTTTCTTT.